These T cell receptor beta chains were read from a single sample in a study of naive and memory T cell subsets. Each CDR3 protein gets one entry after TCRdb re-called the UMI-ligation and nested PCR reads with MiXCR. The data show more than 35,000 distinct CDR3 sequences, with about 14% seen just once and approximately 20% held by the top ten. Sequenced: effector memory CD4+ T cells from blood. The source of these receptors is a human donor in good health. CDR3s include the opening cysteine and the closing phenylalanine or tryptophan. D genes are given only for firm matches. Rows give clone size only sometimes, using once, few, many, or a class for an expanded clone.

>TRBD2|TRBV6-1|-|TRBJ2-5
CASSPLSSGRGETQYF
TGTGCCAGCAGTCCGCTGTCTAGCGGGAGAGGAGAGACCCAGTACTTC
>TRBD1|TRBV24-1|few|TRBJ2-3
CATSDKVGQGRNF
TGTGCCACCAGTGATAAGGTGGGACAGGGGCGGAATTTT
>-|TRBV6-1|few|TRBJ1-1
CASSRGRVETEAFF
TGTGCCAGTAGCAGGGGAAGAGTGGAAACTGAAGCTTTCTTT
>-|TRBV29-1|many|TRBJ2-2
CSVLHHTGELFF
TGCAGCGTTTTACACCACACCGGGGAGCTGTTTTTT
>-|TRBV30|-|TRBJ2-4
CAWSGRAKNIQYF
TGTGCCTGGAGTGGGCGGGCCAAAAACATTCAGTACTTC
>-|TRBV10-1|few|TRBJ2-1
CASSLGSRGINEQFF
TGCGCCAGCAGTTTGGGCAGTAGAGGTATCAATGAGCAGTTCTTC
>-|TRBV20-1|medium-sized|TRBJ1-6
CSARDAVGSPLHF
TGCAGTGCTAGAGATGCAGTAGGTTCACCCCTCCACTTT
>-|TRBV7-2|-|TRBJ2-7
CASSLIGPPGEQYF
TGTGCCAGCAGCCTCATCGGGCCCCCGGGGGAGCAGTACTTC
>TRBD1|TRBV7-8|-|TRBJ1-2
CASSPTGEDGYTF
TGTGCCAGCAGCCCTACAGGGGAGGACGGCTACACCTTC
>-|TRBV6-6|-|TRBJ2-2
CASSYSNTGELFF
TGTGCCAGCAGTTACTCGAATACCGGGGAGCTGTTTTTT
>-|TRBV4-1|-|TRBJ2-1
CASSQAIQPYNEQFF
TGCGCCAGCAGCCAAGCTATTCAGCCCTACAATGAGCAGTTCTTC
>TRBD1|TRBV18|many|TRBJ2-4
CASSPEGQGNVIQYF
TGTGCCAGCTCACCCGAAGGACAGGGGAATGTCATTCAGTACTTC
>-|TRBV6-5|many|TRBJ2-3
CASSNRGGTSTDTQYF
TGTGCCAGCAGTAATAGAGGGGGAACTAGCACAGATACGCAGTATTTT
>TRBD2|TRBV5-5|few|TRBJ2-7
CASSSGLAGGGLYEQYF
TGTGCCAGCAGCTCCGGACTAGCGGGAGGAGGGTTGTACGAGCAGTACTTC
>-|TRBV12-3/TRBV12-4|few|TRBJ2-7
CASSADYEQYF
TGTGCCAGCAGTGCCGATTACGAGCAGTACTTC
>-|TRBV28|-|TRBJ2-7
CASSSYPTWTSYEQYF
TGTGCCAGCAGTTCCTACCCTACCTGGACAAGTTACGAGCAGTACTTC
>-|TRBV7-3|-|TRBJ2-5
CASSLRGGGETQYF
TGTGCCAGCAGCTTAAGGGGAGGAGGAGAGACCCAGTACTTC
>TRBD1|TRBV6-1|few|TRBJ2-1
CASSGDRVFYNEQFF
TGTGCCAGCAGCGGGGACAGGGTTTTCTACAATGAGCAGTTCTTC
>-|TRBV28|-|TRBJ1-2
CASSLDRTYGYTF
TGTGCCAGCAGCCTAGACAGGACCTATGGCTACACCTTC
>TRBD1|TRBV20-1|-|TRBJ1-1
CSARDPQGADTEAFF
TGCAGTGCTAGAGATCCTCAGGGGGCTGACACTGAAGCTTTCTTT
>-|TRBV6-5|many|TRBJ2-1
CASSPPGRVLAYNEQFF
TGTGCCAGCAGTCCACCGGGCAGGGTTTTAGCCTACAATGAGCAGTTCTTC
>TRBD1|TRBV2|few|TRBJ1-5
CASSVGQGLGGPQHF
TGTGCCAGCAGCGTGGGACAGGGCCTTGGGGGGCCCCAGCATTTT